The T cell receptor beta chain described here comes from a study of blood T cell repertoires in COVID-19. Background on the study: Acute-phase and convalescent COVID-19 samples originated in the United States, Italy and Spain. The analysed material was cDNA or gDNA that came from T cells, B-cell-depleted T cells, or PBMCs.

J lost 8 bases, V lost 4 bases, and 7 bases had no gene match. The germline CDR1 and CDR2 sequences are SGHRS and YFSETQ. The CDR3 is made up of 15 amino acids. In this sample, this clone turned up many times. Per the study methods: Estimates of nucleated cell counts were drawn from the amplification of reference gene primers. Using immunoSEQ multiplex PCR, the repertoire was profiled, and TCRdb retains in-frame clones only, with some absent. V and J calls and clone size are copied from that table; D and trimming were computed from the DNA. The sample lists about 160,000 clones, over 70% occurring once.

The source is a woman over 75 with active or convalescent COVID-19. The chain joins TRBV5-1 to TRBJ1-6; TRBD1 matches 9 bases. The sample was peripheral blood. For the CDR3, the DNA is TGCGCCAGCAGCCCGAGGACAGGGGAGGATTCACCCCTCCACTTT. This gives the protein CASSPRTGEDSPLHF.